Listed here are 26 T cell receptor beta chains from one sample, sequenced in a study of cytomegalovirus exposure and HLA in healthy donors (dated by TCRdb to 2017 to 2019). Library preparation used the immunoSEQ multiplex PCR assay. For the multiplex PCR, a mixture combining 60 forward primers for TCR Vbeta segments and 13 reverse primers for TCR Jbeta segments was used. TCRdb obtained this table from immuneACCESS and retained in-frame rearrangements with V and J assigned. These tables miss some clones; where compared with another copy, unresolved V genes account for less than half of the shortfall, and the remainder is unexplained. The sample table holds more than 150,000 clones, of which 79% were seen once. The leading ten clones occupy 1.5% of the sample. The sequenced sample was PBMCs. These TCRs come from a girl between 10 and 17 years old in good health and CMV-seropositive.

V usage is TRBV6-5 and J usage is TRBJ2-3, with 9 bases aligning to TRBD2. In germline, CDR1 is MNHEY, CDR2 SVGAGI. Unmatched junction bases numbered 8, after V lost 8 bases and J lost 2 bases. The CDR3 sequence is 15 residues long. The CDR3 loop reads CASGSSGGDTDTQYF. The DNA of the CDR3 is TGTGCCAGCGGAAGTAGCGGGGGTGACACAGATACGCAGTATTTT.

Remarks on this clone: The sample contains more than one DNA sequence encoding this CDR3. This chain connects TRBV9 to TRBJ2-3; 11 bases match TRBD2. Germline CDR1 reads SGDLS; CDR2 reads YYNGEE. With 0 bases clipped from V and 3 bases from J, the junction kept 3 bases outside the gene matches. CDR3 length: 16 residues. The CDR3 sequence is CASSVGTSGGTDTQYF. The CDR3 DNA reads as TGTGCCAGCAGCGTAGGAACTAGCGGGGGAACAGATACGCAGTATTTT.

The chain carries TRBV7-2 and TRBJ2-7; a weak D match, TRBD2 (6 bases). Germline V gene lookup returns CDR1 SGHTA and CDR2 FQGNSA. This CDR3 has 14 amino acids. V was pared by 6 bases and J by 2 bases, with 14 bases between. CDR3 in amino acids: CASRSWAGTYEQYF. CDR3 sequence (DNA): TGTGCCAGCAGGTCATGGGCGGGAACCTACGAGCAGTACTTC. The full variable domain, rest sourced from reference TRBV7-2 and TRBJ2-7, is GAGVSQSPSNKVTEKGKDVELRCDPISGHTALYWYRQSLGQGLEFLIYFQGNSAPDKSGLPSDRFSAERTGGSVSTLTIQRTQQEDSAVYLCASRSWAGTYEQYFGPGTRLTVT.

The CDR3 region is CASTTGGYNYGYTF. DNA of the CDR3: TGTGCCAGCACCACAGGAGGGTATAACTATGGCTACACCTTC. The gene calls are TRBV6-6 and TRBJ1-2; D possibly corresponds to TRBD1 (5 bases). The CDR3 loop spans 14 amino acids. Germline lookup yields CDR1 MNHNY and CDR2 SVGAGI (reference sequence). The V end lost 7 bases, the J end lost 1 base, and 13 bases lay between the germline ends.

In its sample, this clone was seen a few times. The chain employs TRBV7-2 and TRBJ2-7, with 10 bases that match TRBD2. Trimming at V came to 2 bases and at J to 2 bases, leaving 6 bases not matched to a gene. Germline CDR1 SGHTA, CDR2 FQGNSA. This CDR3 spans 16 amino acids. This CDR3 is CASSLTRTSGTYEQYF. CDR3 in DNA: TGTGCCAGCAGCTTAACGCGGACTAGCGGAACCTACGAGCAGTACTTC.

CDR3 amino acids: CASSSNRLAVPSYEQYF. The CDR3, as DNA: TGTGCCAGCAGCTCGAACAGGCTAGCGGTACCTTCCTACGAGCAGTACTTC. The chain carries TRBV7-9 and TRBJ2-7, with TRBD2 identical over 7 bases. With 4 bases clipped from V and 1 base from J, the junction kept 13 bases outside the gene matches. Germline assignment: CDR1 SEHNR and CDR2 FQNEAQ (reference sequence). The length of the CDR3 is 17 residues.

CDR3 nucleotide sequence: TGTGCCACCAGCAGAGATAGGACTAGCGGGGGGGCTTACGAGACCCAGTACTTC. Translation: CATSRDRTSGGAYETQYF. The J gene is TRBJ2-5, the V gene TRBV15; 15 nucleotides align to TRBD2. CDR3 length: 18 residues. Per the germline V gene, CDR1 is LNHNV and CDR2 is YYDKDF (reference sequence). Trimming took 0 bases from V and 5 from J; bases not matched to a gene: 7.

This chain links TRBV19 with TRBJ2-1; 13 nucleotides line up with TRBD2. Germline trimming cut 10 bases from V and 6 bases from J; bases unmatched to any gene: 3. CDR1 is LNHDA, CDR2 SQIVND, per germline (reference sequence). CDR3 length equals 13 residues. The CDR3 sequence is CATLAGGPNEQFF. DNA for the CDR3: TGTGCCACACTAGCGGGGGGGCCCAATGAGCAGTTCTTC.

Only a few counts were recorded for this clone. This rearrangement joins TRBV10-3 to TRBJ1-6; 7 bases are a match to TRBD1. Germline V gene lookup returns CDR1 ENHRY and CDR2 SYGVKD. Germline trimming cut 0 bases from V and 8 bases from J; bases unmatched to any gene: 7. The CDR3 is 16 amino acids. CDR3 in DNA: TGTGCCATCAGTGAGTCCGGTACAACAGGGGATTCACCCCTCCACTTT. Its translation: CAISESGTTGDSPLHF.

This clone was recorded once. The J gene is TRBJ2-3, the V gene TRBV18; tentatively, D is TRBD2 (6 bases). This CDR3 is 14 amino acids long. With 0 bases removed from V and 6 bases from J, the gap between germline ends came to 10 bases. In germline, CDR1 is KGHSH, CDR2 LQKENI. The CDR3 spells CASSPPSLADTQYF. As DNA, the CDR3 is TGTGCCAGCTCACCACCTAGTCTAGCGGATACGCAGTATTTT. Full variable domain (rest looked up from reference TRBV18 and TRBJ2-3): NAGVMQNPRHLVRRRGQEARLRCSPMKGHSHVYWYRQLPEEGLKFMVYLQKENIIDESGMPKERFSAEFPKEGPSILRIQQVVRGDSAAYFCASSPPSLADTQYFGPGTRLTVL.

CDR3 nucleotide sequence: TGCGCCAGCAGCGAAAACAGGGGGTCCACTGAAGCTTTCTTT. It is translated as CASSENRGSTEAFF. V usage is TRBV4-1 and J usage is TRBJ1-1; 8 bases fit TRBD1. Germline-derived CDR1 and CDR2 are MGHRA and YSYEKL. The CDR3 runs to 14 residues. The trim removed 5 bases at V and 4 bases at J, leaving 6 bases unmatched.

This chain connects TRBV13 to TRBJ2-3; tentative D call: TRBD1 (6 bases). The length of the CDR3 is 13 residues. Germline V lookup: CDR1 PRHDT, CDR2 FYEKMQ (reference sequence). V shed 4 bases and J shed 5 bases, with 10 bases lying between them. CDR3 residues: CASSSTGRDTQYF. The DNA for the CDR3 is TGTGCCAGCAGCTCTACAGGGAGAGATACGCAGTATTTT.

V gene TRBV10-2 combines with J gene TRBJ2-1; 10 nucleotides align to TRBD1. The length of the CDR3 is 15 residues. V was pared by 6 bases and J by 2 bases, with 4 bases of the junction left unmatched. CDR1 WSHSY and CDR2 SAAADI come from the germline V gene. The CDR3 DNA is TGCGCCAGCAGATCGACAGGGGGCCCCTACAATGAGCAGTTCTTC. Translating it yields CASRSTGGPYNEQFF.

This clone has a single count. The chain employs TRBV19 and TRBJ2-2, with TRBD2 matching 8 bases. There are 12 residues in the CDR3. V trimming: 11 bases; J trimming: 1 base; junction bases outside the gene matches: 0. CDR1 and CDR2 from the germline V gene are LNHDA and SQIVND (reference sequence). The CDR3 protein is CAAGGNTGELFF. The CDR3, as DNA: TGTGCCGCGGGGGGGAACACCGGGGAGCTGTTTTTT.

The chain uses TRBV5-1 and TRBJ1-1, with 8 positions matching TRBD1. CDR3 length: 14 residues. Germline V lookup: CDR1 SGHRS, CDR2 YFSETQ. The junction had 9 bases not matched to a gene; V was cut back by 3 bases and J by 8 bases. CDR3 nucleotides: TGCGCCAGCAGCTATGATTTCCGGGACAGGGAAGCTTTCTTT. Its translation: CASSYDFRDREAFF.

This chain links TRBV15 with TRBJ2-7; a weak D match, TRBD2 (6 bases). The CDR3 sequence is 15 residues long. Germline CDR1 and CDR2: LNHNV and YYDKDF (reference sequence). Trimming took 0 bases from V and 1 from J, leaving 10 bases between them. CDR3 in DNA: TGTGCCACCAGCAGAGATTTCGGAGGGTCCTACGAGCAGTACTTC. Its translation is CATSRDFGGSYEQYF.

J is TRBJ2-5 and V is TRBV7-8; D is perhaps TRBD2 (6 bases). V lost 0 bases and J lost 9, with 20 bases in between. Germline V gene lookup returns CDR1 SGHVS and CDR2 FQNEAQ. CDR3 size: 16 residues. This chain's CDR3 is CASSLAWYGTEGSQYF. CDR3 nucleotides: TGTGCCAGCAGCTTAGCGTGGTATGGGACGGAGGGGTCCCAGTACTTC.

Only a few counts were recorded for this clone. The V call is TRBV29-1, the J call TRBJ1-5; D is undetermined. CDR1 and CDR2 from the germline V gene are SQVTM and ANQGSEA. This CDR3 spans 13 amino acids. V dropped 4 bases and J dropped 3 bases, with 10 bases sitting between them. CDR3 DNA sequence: TGCAGCGTTGGAGGTAACTCCAATCAGCCCCAGCATTTT. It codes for CSVGGNSNQPQHF.

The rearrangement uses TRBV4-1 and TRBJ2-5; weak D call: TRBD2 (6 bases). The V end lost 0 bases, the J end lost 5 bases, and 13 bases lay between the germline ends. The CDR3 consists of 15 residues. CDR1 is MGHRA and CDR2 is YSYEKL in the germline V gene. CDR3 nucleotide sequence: TGCGCCAGCAGCCAAGACGATGGAGGGCGGGAGACCCAGTACTTC. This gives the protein CASSQDDGGRETQYF.

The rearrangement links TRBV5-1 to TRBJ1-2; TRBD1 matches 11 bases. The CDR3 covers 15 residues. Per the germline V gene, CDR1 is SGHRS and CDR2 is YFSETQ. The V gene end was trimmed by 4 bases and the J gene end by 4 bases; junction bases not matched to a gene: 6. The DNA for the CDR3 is TGCGCCAGCAGCCCAGGACAGGGGGCGGGCTATGGCTACACCTTC. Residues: CASSPGQGAGYGYTF.

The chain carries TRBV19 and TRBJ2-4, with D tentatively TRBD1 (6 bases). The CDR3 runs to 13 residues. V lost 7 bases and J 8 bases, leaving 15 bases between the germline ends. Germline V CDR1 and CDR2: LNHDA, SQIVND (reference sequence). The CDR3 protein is CASNYRAGDIQYF. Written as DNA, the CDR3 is TGTGCCAGTAACTACAGGGCAGGAGACATTCAGTACTTC.

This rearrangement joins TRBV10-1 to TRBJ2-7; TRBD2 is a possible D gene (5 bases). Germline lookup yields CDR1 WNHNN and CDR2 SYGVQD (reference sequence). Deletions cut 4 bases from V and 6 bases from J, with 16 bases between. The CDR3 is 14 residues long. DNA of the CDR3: TGCGCCAGCAGTGGGGGAGTAGCGCGGCCCGAGCAGTACTTC. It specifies CASSGGVARPEQYF.

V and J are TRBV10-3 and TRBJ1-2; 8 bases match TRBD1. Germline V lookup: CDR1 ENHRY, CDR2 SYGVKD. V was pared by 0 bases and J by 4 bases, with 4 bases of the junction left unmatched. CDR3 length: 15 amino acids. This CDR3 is CAISESEGTGYGYTF. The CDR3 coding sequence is TGTGCCATCAGTGAGTCGGAGGGGACAGGCTATGGCTACACCTTC.

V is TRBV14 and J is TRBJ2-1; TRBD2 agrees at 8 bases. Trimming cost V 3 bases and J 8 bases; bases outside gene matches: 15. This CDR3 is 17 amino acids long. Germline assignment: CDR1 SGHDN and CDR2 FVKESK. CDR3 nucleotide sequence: TGTGCCAGCAGCCAGGCCATTTCAGGACTAGCCCATTATGAGCAGTTCTTC. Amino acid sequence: CASSQAISGLAHYEQFF.

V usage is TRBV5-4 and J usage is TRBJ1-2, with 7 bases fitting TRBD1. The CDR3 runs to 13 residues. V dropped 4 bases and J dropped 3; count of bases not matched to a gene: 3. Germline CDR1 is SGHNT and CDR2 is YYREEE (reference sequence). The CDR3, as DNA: TGTGCCAGCAGCCCCGGACAGGACTATGGCTACACCTTC. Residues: CASSPGQDYGYTF.

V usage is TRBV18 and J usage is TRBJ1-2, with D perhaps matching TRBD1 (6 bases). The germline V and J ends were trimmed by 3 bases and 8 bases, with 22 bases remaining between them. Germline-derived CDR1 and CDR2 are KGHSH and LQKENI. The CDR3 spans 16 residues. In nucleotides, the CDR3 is TGTGCCAGCTCACCCGCCGGGGGCGGGGGTGATGTAGGCTACACCTTC. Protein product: CASSPAGGGGDVGYTF. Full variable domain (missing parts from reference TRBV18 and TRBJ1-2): NAGVMQNPRHLVRRRGQEARLRCSPMKGHSHVYWYRQLPEEGLKFMVYLQKENIIDESGMPKERFSAEFPKEGPSILRIQQVVRGDSAAYFCASSPAGGGGDVGYTFGSGTRLTVV.